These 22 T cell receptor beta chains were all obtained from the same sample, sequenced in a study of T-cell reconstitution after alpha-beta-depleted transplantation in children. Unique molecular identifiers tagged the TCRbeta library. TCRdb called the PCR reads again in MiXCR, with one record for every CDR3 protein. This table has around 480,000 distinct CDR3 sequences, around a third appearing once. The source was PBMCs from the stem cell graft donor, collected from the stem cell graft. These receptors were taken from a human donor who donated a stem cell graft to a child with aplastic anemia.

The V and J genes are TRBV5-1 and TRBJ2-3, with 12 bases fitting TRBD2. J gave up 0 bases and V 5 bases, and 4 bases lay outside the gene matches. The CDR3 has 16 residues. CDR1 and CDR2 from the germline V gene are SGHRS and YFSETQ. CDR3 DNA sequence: TGCGCCAGCAGGCCTGGGACTAGCGGGAGCACAGATACGCAGTATTTT. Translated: CASRPGTSGSTDTQYF.

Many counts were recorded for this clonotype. CDR3 nucleotide sequence: TGTGCCAGCAGCTTAGTAGGGAGACAAGAGACCCAGTACTTC. It translates to CASSLVGRQETQYF. The chain couples TRBV7-9 to TRBJ2-5; possible D gene TRBD2, 5 bases. The V gene's germline CDR1 is SEHNR and CDR2 FQNEAQ (reference sequence). The CDR3 extends over 14 amino acids. V shed 1 base and J shed 2 bases, with 8 bases lying between them.

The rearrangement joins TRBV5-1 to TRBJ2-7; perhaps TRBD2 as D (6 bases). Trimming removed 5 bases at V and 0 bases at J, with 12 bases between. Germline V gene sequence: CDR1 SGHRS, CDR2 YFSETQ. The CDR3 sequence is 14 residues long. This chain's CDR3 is CASSTAGISYEQYF. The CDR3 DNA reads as TGCGCCAGCAGTACCGCGGGGATCTCCTACGAGCAGTACTTC.

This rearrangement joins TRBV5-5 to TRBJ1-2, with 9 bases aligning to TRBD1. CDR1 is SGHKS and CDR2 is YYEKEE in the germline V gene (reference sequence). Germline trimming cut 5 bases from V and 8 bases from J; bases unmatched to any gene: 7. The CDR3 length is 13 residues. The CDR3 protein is CASSGGQGNGYTF. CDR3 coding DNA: TGTGCCAGCAGTGGGGGACAGGGTAACGGCTACACCTTC.

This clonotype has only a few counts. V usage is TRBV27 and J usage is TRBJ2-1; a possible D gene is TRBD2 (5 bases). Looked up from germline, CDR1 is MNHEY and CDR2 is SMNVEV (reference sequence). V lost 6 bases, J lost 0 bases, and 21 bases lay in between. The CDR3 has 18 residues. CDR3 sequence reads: CASSQDSRRVRSYNEQFF. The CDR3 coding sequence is TGTGCCAGCAGCCAGGACTCCCGGAGAGTGCGCTCCTACAATGAGCAGTTCTTC.

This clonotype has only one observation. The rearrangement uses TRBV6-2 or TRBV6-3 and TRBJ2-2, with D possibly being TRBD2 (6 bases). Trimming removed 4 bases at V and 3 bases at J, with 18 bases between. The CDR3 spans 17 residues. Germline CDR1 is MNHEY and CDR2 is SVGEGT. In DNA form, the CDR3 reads TGTGCCAGCAGTTCCCCTGTGACTAGTCTGGACACCGGGGAGCTGTTTTTT. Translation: CASSSPVTSLDTGELFF.

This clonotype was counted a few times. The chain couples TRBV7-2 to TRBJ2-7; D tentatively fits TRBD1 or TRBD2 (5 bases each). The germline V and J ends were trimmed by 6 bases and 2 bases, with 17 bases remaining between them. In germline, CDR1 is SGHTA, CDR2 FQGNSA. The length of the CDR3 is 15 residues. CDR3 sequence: CASSESGQTTYEQYF. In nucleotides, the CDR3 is TGTGCCAGCAGTGAATCGGGGCAGACTACCTACGAGCAGTACTTC.

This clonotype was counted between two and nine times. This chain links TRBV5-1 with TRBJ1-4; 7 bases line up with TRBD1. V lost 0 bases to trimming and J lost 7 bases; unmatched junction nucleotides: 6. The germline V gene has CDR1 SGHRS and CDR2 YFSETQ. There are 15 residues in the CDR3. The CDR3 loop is CASSLVGQRFEKLFF. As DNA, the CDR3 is TGCGCCAGCAGCTTGGTGGGACAGCGTTTTGAAAAACTGTTTTTT.

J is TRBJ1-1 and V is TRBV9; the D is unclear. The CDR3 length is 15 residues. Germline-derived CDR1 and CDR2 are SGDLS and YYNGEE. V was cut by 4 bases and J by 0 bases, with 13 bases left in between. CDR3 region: CASSPHTDMNTEAFF. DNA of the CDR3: TGTGCCAGCAGCCCCCACACGGATATGAACACTGAAGCTTTCTTT. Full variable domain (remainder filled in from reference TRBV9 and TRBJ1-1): DSGVTQTPKHLITATGQRVTLRCSPRSGDLSVYWYQQSLDQGLQFLIQYYNGEERAKGNILERFSAQQFPDLHSELNLSSLELGDSALYFCASSPHTDMNTEAFFGQGTRLTVV.

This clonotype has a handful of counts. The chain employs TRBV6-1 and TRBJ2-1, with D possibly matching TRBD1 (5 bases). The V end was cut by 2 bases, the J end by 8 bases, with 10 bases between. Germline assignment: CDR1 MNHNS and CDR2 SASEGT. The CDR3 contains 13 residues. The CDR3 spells CASSETGRHEQFF. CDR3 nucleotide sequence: TGTGCCAGCAGTGAAACAGGTCGCCATGAGCAGTTCTTC.

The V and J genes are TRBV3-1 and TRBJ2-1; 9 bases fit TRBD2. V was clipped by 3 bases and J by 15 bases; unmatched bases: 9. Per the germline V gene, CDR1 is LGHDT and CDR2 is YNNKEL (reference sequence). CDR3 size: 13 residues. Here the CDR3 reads CASSQREGPRLFF. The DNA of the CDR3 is TGTGCCAGCAGCCAGCGGGAGGGACCCAGGCTGTTCTTC.

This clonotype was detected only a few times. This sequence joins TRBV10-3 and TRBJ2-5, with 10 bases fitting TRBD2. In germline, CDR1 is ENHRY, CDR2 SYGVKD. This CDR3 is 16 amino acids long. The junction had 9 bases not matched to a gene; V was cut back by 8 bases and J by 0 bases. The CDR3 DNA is TGTGCCATCGGACTAGCGGAGCCGGGGGACCAAGAGACCCAGTACTTC. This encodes CAIGLAEPGDQETQYF.

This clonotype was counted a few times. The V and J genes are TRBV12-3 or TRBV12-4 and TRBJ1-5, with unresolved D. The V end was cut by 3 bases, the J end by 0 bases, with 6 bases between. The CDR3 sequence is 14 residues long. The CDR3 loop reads CASSFHHSNQPQHF. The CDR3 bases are TGTGCCAGCAGTTTCCACCATAGCAATCAGCCCCAGCATTTT.

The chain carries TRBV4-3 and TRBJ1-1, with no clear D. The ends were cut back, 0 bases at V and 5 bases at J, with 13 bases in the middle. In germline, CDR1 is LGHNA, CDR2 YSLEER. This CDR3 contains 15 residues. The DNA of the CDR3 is TGCGCCAGCAGCCAAGAAGCATCCGGGATAACTGAAGCTTTCTTT. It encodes CASSQEASGITEAFF.

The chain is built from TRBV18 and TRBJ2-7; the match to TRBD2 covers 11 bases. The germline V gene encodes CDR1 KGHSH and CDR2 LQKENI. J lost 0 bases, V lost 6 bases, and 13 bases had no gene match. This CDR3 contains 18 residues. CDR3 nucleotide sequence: TGTGCCAGCTCTCCCACTAGCGGGAGTTCCCTCAGCTCCTACGAGCAGTACGTC. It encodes CASSPTSGSSLSSYEQYV.

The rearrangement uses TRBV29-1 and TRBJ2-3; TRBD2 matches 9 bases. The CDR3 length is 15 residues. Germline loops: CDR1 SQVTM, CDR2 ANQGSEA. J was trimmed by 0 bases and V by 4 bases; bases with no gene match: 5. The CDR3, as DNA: TGCAGCGTTGGAGTAAGCGGGAGGAGCACAGATACGCAGTATTTT. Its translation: CSVGVSGRSTDTQYF.

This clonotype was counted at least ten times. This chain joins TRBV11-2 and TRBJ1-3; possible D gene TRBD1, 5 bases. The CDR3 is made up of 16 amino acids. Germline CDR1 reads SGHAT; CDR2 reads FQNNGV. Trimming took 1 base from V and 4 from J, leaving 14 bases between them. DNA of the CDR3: TGTGCCAGCAGCTTAGGTCGACAGTTGGGGGGAAACACCATATATTTT. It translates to CASSLGRQLGGNTIYF. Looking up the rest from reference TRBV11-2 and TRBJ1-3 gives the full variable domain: EAGVAQSPRYKIIEKRQSVAFWCNPISGHATLYWYQQILGQGPKLLIQFQNNGVVDDSQLPKDRFSAERLKGVDSTLKIQPAKLEDSAVYLCASSLGRQLGGNTIYFGEGSWLTVV.

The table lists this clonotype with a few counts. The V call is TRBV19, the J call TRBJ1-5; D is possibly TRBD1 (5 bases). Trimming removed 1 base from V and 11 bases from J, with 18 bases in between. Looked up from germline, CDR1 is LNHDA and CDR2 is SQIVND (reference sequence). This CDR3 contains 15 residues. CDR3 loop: CASSIVLQGTTAQHF. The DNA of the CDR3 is TGTGCCAGTAGTATAGTGCTGCAGGGTACAACGGCCCAGCATTTT. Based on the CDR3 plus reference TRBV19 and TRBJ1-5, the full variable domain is DGGITQSPKYLFRKEGQNVTLSCEQNLNHDAMYWYRQDPGQGLRLIYYSQIVNDFQKGDIAEGYSVSREKKESFPLTVTSAQKNPTAFYLCASSIVLQGTTAQHFGDGTRLSIL.

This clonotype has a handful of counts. The CDR3 loop reads CASRLGVTTNEKLFF. CDR3 bases: TGTGCCAGCAGGCTGGGGGTAACAACTAATGAAAAACTGTTTTTT. V usage is TRBV12-3 or TRBV12-4 and J usage is TRBJ1-4, with D perhaps matching TRBD1 (5 bases). The CDR3 contains 15 residues. The ends were cut back, 6 bases at V and 0 bases at J, with 11 bases in the middle.

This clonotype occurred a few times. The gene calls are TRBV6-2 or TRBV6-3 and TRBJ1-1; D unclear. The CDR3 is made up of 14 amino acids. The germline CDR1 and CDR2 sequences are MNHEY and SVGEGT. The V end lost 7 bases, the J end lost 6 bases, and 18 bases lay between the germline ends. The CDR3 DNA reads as TGTGCCAGCACCCGACTCGACGCACACCCTGAAGCTTTCTTT. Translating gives CASTRLDAHPEAFF.

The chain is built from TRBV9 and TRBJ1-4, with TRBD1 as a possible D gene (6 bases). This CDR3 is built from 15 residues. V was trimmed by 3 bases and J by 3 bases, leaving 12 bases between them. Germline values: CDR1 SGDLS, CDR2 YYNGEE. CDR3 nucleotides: TGTGCCAGCAGCGCCGGGGGCGCATCTAATGAAAAACTGTTTTTT. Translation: CASSAGGASNEKLFF. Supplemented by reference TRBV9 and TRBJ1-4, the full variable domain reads DSGVTQTPKHLITATGQRVTLRCSPRSGDLSVYWYQQSLDQGLQFLIQYYNGEERAKGNILERFSAQQFPDLHSELNLSSLELGDSALYFCASSAGGASNEKLFFGSGTQLSVL.

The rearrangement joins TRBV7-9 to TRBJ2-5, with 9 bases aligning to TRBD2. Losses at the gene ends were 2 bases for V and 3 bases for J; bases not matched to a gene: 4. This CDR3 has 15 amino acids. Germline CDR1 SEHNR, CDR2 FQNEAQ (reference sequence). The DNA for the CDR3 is TGTGCCAGCAGCTTATATAGCGGGAGTAAAGAGACCCAGTACTTC. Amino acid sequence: CASSLYSGSKETQYF.